This T cell receptor beta chain was retrieved from a study of blood T cell repertoires in COVID-19. Sequenced by immunoSEQ multiplex PCR; TCRdb stores in-frame clones only, minus some. In the table there are 250,000 to 350,000 clones, around 90% of which are singletons. This clone appeared a single time. V lost 1 base, J lost 0 bases, and 2 bases lay in between. This CDR3 has 14 residues. Germline V gene data show CDR1 as SGHDT and CDR2 as YYEEEE. Sequenced: PBMCs or T cells enriched from blood (not recorded which). This chain links TRBV5-6 with TRBJ1-6; D remains ambiguous. The origin of this receptor is a middle-aged woman who had recovered from COVID-19. As DNA, the CDR3 is TGTGCCAGCAGCTTGTACTCCTATAATTCACCCCTCCACTTT. It specifies CASSLYSYNSPLHF. Looking up the rest from reference TRBV5-6 and TRBJ1-6 gives the full variable domain: DAGVTQSPTHLIKTRGQQVTLRCSPKSGHDTVSWYQQALGQGPQFIFQYYEEEERQRGNFPDRFSGHQFPNYSSELNVNALLLGDSALYLCASSLYSYNSPLHFGNGTRLTVT.